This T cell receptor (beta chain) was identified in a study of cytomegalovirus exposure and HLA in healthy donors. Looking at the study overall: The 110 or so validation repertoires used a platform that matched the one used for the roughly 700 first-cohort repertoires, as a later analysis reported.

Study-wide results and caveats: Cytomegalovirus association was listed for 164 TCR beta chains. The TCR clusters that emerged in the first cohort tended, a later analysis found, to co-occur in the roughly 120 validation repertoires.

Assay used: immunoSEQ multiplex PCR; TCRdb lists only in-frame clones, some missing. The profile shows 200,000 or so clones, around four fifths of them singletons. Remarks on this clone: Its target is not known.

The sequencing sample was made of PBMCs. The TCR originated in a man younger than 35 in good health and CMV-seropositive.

The CDR3 sequence is CASSEARTGGAYF. The CDR3 bases are TGTGCCAGCAGTGAAGCGCGGACGGGAGGGGCGTATTTT. J is TRBJ2-3 and V is TRBV2; TRBD2 matches 8 bases. This CDR3 is built from 13 residues. J lost 14 bases, V lost 0 bases, and 7 bases had no gene match. Germline V gene sequence: CDR1 SNHLY, CDR2 FYNNEI.